Below are 24 T cell receptor beta chains sequenced from a single sample in a study of Ad26.COV2.S vaccination and SARS-CoV-2 variants. The data were produced by immunoSEQ multiplex PCR, yet TCRdb's version contains in-frame clones alone and is incomplete. The sample consists of about 380,000 clones, roughly 85% of them appearing once. Documented treatment: 15 to 20 received Ad26.COV2.S at low or high dose, single or two shots; about five received placebo; per-sample allocation not given. The investigators took samples on day 63 after the first vaccine or placebo injection. The source was peripheral blood, collected in a trial of Ad26.COV2.S vaccine versus placebo. The receptors stem from a person between 18 and 60 years old who received the Ad26.COV2.S COVID-19 vaccine or a placebo.

The chain combines TRBV23-1 with TRBJ1-5; D call uncertain. TRBV23-1 is an open reading frame whose function is uncertain. V was clipped by 4 bases and J by 1 base, with 20 bases between them. CDR3 length: 18 residues. In DNA, the CDR3 is TGCGCCAGCAGTCGTGAGCATAGGGCACTGGGAAGCAATCAGCCCCAGCATTTT. Translation: CASSREHRALGSNQPQHF.

The chain has TRBV5-6 and TRBJ2-2; TRBD1 matches 9 bases. V lost 1 base to trimming and J lost 6 bases; unmatched junction nucleotides: 4. The CDR3 runs 15 residues. Germline CDR1 SGHDT, CDR2 YYEEEE. The CDR3 spells CASSLYRGRSGELFF. For the CDR3, the DNA is TGTGCCAGCAGCTTGTACAGGGGGCGATCCGGGGAGCTGTTTTTT. Full variable domain (remainder filled in from reference TRBV5-6 and TRBJ2-2): DAGVTQSPTHLIKTRGQQVTLRCSPKSGHDTVSWYQQALGQGPQFIFQYYEEEERQRGNFPDRFSGHQFPNYSSELNVNALLLGDSALYLCASSLYRGRSGELFFGEGSRLTVL.

The V and J genes are TRBV21-1 and TRBJ2-1; the table names TRBD2, a call not compared with the DNA. TRBV21-1 is listed as a pseudogene. This CDR3 is built from 15 residues. CDR3 sequence reads: CASETGRKVRNEQFF. The CDR3 coding sequence is TGTGCCAGCGAAACGGGTAGAAAGGTACGGAATGAGCAGTTCTTC.

The V call is TRBV6-6, the J call TRBJ1-1, with a tentative D call TRBD1 (5 bases). Looked up from germline, CDR1 is MNHNY and CDR2 is SVGAGI (reference sequence). The CDR3 consists of 14 residues. The V end was cut by 5 bases, the J end by 1 base, with 11 bases between. The CDR3 is CASSATGPNTEAFF. The DNA of the CDR3 is TGTGCCAGCAGTGCTACAGGACCGAACACTGAAGCTTTCTTT.

This chain uses TRBV16 with TRBJ1-2; D is undetermined. The CDR3 covers 15 residues. Germline V gene data show CDR1 as KGHSY and CDR2 as FQNENV. V dropped 0 bases and J dropped 2 bases, with 10 bases sitting between them. The CDR3 region has the DNA TGTGCCAGCAGCCAATCCACAGTGCCCAACTATGGCTACACCTTC. This translates into CASSQSTVPNYGYTF.

CDR3 amino acids: CASSGQGKDYGYTF. The DNA of the CDR3 is TGTGCCAGCAGTGGTCAGGGGAAGGACTATGGCTACACCTTC. The chain links TRBV2 to TRBJ1-2; tentative D call: TRBD1 (6 bases). This CDR3 comprises 14 residues. Germline assignment: CDR1 SNHLY and CDR2 FYNNEI. V lost 4 bases and J lost 3, with 12 bases in between.

The V gene is TRBV6-5, the J gene TRBJ1-1; tentatively, D is TRBD1 (6 bases). CDR1 is MNHEY, CDR2 SVGAGI, per germline. The V end was cut by 0 bases, the J end by 0 bases, with 8 bases between. The CDR3 is made up of 15 amino acids. The CDR3 DNA reads as TGTGCCAGCAGTTACTCGGCAGGGGTGAACACTGAAGCTTTCTTT. Its translation is CASSYSAGVNTEAFF.

J is TRBJ2-1 and V is TRBV18; 7 bases fit TRBD2. The CDR3 runs 13 residues. Germline V gives CDR1 KGHSH, CDR2 LQKENI. V trimming: 0 bases; J trimming: 9 bases; junction bases outside the gene matches: 2. The CDR3 loop is CASSPPSSGEQFF. The CDR3 DNA sequence: TGTGCCAGCTCACCACCATCTAGCGGTGAGCAGTTCTTC. Full variable domain (missing parts from reference TRBV18 and TRBJ2-1): NAGVMQNPRHLVRRRGQEARLRCSPMKGHSHVYWYRQLPEEGLKFMVYLQKENIIDESGMPKERFSAEFPKEGPSILRIQQVVRGDSAAYFCASSPPSSGEQFFGPGTRLTVL.

As to this clone: One end of the junction varies from germline; a read error may be responsible. CDR3 in amino acids: CSARGAYEQYF. CDR3 coding DNA: TGCAGTGCCAGAGGAGCATACGAGCAGTACTTC. The rearrangement uses TRBV20-1 and TRBJ2-7, with no clear D. This CDR3 region has 11 residues. Germline CDR1 is DFQATT and CDR2 is SNEGSKA (reference sequence).

CDR3 coding DNA: TGCGCCAGCAGCCCTGGGATCGGACAGCAATTCTACGAGCAGTACTTC. The encoded protein is CASSPGIGQQFYEQYF. The V call is TRBV5-1, the J call TRBJ2-7; tentatively, D is TRBD1 (6 bases). Per germline, CDR1 SGHRS and CDR2 YFSETQ. Trimming left V 4 bases short and J 3 bases short, with 20 bases between. This CDR3 has 16 residues.

This chain joins TRBV7-6 and TRBJ2-7, with TRBD2 matching over 9 bases. V lost 1 base, J lost 6 bases, and 10 bases stayed unmatched. The CDR3 extends over 16 amino acids. Germline CDR1 reads SGHVS; CDR2 reads FNYEAQ. The CDR3 DNA is TGTGCCAGCAGCTTAGATCACAGCGGGAGGTCTTCCGAGCAGTACTTC. This gives the protein CASSLDHSGRSSEQYF.

V is TRBV4-2 and J is TRBJ1-2; 7 nucleotides match TRBD1. V was clipped by 4 bases and J by 7 bases; unmatched bases: 6. This CDR3 has 13 amino acids. The V gene's germline CDR1 is LGHNA and CDR2 YNFKEQ. CDR3 in DNA: TGTGCCAGCAGCCCCTCAAGGACAGGTGGCTACACCTTC. It specifies CASSPSRTGGYTF.

The rearrangement uses TRBV3-1 (or the pseudogene TRBV3-2) and TRBJ1-2; D ambiguous. Trimming stripped 1 base from V and 4 bases from J, with 10 bases between. The CDR3 extends over 14 amino acids. In germline, CDR1 is LGHDT, CDR2 YNNKEL (reference sequence). Written as DNA, the CDR3 is TGTGCCAGCAGCCAAGTCCGGCCGTCCTATGGCTACACCTTC. Translated, it gives CASSQVRPSYGYTF.

The CDR3: CASSQVDVSGYTF. Here the CDR3 DNA reads TGTGCCAGCAGCCAAGTGGACGTATCAGGCTACACCTTC. The rearrangement uses TRBV3-1 (or the pseudogene TRBV3-2) and TRBJ1-2; no clear D. Deletions cut 1 base from V and 8 bases from J, with 11 bases between. This CDR3 region has 13 residues. CDR1 LGHDT and CDR2 YNNKEL come from the germline V gene (reference sequence).

The chain carries TRBV21-1 and TRBJ2-7; the table names TRBD1, a call not compared with the DNA. TRBV21-1 is annotated as a pseudogene. The CDR3 has 18 residues. In DNA form, the CDR3 reads TGTGCCAGCACCTCCTCGGGGACAGGGGGAGGCTGTTTCTACGAGCAGTACTTC. Translated, it gives CASTSSGTGGGCFYEQYF.

Only one count was recorded for this clone. The rearrangement links TRBV19 to TRBJ1-4; TRBD1 might be the D (5 bases). V shed 3 bases and J shed 8 bases, with 16 bases lying between them. The germline CDR1 and CDR2 sequences are LNHDA and SQIVND (reference sequence). CDR3 length: 15 residues. The CDR3 bases are TGTGCCAGTAGTATGATGGGGCCCTTTGGGGAAAAACTGTTTTTT. This gives the protein CASSMMGPFGEKLFF. The full variable domain, its missing parts supplied by reference TRBV19 and TRBJ1-4, is DGGITQSPKYLFRKEGQNVTLSCEQNLNHDAMYWYRQDPGQGLRLIYYSQIVNDFQKGDIAEGYSVSREKKESFPLTVTSAQKNPTAFYLCASSMMGPFGEKLFFGSGTQLSVL.

The chain combines TRBV4-1 with TRBJ2-1, with D perhaps being TRBD1 or TRBD2 (5 bases each). There are 19 residues in the CDR3. CDR1 and CDR2 (germline): MGHRA, YSYEKL. V was pared by 4 bases and J by 2 bases, with 24 bases between. CDR3 nucleotides: TGCGCCAGCAGCCCATCGGGGCTTAGCGTGCGAGCCGCCTACAATGAGCAGTTCTTC. Protein: CASSPSGLSVRAAYNEQFF.

This clone turned up a few times. The rearrangement links TRBV7-2 to TRBJ1-5; 7 bases are shared with TRBD1. Unmatched junction bases numbered 4, after V lost 3 bases and J lost 2 bases. Germline values: CDR1 SGHTA, CDR2 FQGNSA. The CDR3 spans 15 residues. CDR3 nucleotide sequence: TGTGCCAGCAGCTTTGCAGGGGGAGGCAATCAGCCCCAGCATTTT. It specifies CASSFAGGGNQPQHF.

The gene calls are TRBV7-2 and TRBJ1-3, with D uncertain. V was trimmed by 1 base and J by 2 bases, leaving 15 bases between them. Germline V CDR1 and CDR2: SGHTA, FQGNSA. The CDR3 has 17 amino acids. The CDR3 loop reads CASSLGLYSGPGNTIYF. In DNA form, the CDR3 reads TGTGCCAGCAGCTTAGGGCTGTATTCCGGCCCTGGAAACACCATATATTTT. Full variable domain (missing parts from reference TRBV7-2 and TRBJ1-3): GAGVSQSPSNKVTEKGKDVELRCDPISGHTALYWYRQSLGQGLEFLIYFQGNSAPDKSGLPSDRFSAERTGGSVSTLTIQRTQQEDSAVYLCASSLGLYSGPGNTIYFGEGSWLTVV.

Points on this clone: The same CDR3 can be traced to other DNA sequences in this sample. CDR3 nucleotides: TGCGCCAGCAGCTTGTTGCTGGACAGGAACACCGGGGAGCTGTTTTTT. Residues: CASSLLLDRNTGELFF. This rearrangement joins TRBV5-1 to TRBJ2-2, with D perhaps matching TRBD1 (6 bases). Germline V lookup: CDR1 SGHRS, CDR2 YFSETQ. Between the trimmed V and J ends, which lost 1 base and 1 base, there was a span of 11 bases. The CDR3 length is 16 residues.

The chain employs TRBV29-1 and TRBJ1-2; D is uncertain. The germline CDR1 and CDR2 sequences are SQVTM and ANQGSEA. The CDR3 spans 13 residues. Trimming left V 4 bases short and J 0 bases short, with 9 bases between. DNA of the CDR3: TGCAGCGTTGTACGGCAGGCTAACTATGGCTACACCTTC. Translating gives CSVVRQANYGYTF.

The chain is built from TRBV30 and TRBJ2-5; 11 bases are a match to TRBD2. Germline CDR1 and CDR2: GTSNPN and SVGIG (reference sequence). The CDR3 is 13 amino acids. After removal of 5 bases from V and 2 bases from J, the junction contained 1 base not matched to a gene. This chain's CDR3 is CAWGTSGQETQYF. In nucleotides, the CDR3 is TGTGCCTGGGGGACTAGCGGACAAGAGACCCAGTACTTC.

This rearrangement joins TRBV11-3 to TRBJ1-3; D remains ambiguous. This CDR3 spans 15 amino acids. V was trimmed by 5 bases and J by 1 base, leaving 12 bases between them. Germline V gene sequence: CDR1 SGHNT, CDR2 YENEEA. The CDR3 DNA reads as TGTGCCAGCAGCACACCACAGTTTTCTGGAAACACCATATATTTT. Protein product: CASSTPQFSGNTIYF.

Concerning this clone: The same CDR3 also results from other DNA sequences found in this sample. The J gene is TRBJ2-1, the V gene TRBV18; 9 bases match TRBD1. Germline V gene data show CDR1 as KGHSH and CDR2 as LQKENI. The CDR3 spans 16 residues. Germline trimming cut 3 bases from V and 6 bases from J; bases unmatched to any gene: 9. The CDR3 coding sequence is TGTGCCAGCTCACCGTTCCGGGACAGGGTCGTCAATGAGCAGTTCTTC. Protein product: CASSPFRDRVVNEQFF.